This T cell receptor beta chain was recovered during a study of shared clonotypes between healthy human individuals. Study-wide context: Donors had three CD4 naive, three CD4 memory, two CD8 naive and one CD8 memory plate apiece.

CD45RA+ naive and CD45RA-negative memory subsets were separated from CD4+ cells. Germline values: CDR1 WNHNN, CDR2 SYGVQD (reference sequence). J was trimmed by 7 bases and V by 3 bases; bases with no gene match: 10. The CDR3 extends over 18 amino acids. When replicate PCRs were run on sorted subsets, they used 150 to 200 ng DNA, some 33,000 T cell genomes. Here immunoSEQ multiplex PCR was the method, and the copy in TCRdb shows in-frame clones only, minus some. The profile shows some 2.1 million clones, roughly 96% of them singletons. The receptor comes from a man younger than 35 in good health. The sequenced sample consisted of naive CD4+ T cells sorted from blood. Sample subset: CD45RA+ positively selected. V is TRBV10-1 and J is TRBJ1-6, with 12 nucleotides matching TRBD1. CDR3 region: CASSDHAGQGAENSPLHF. The CDR3 region has the DNA TGCGCCAGCAGTGACCACGCGGGACAGGGGGCGGAAAATTCACCCCTCCACTTT.